This paragraph covers one T cell receptor beta chain sequence. This specimen belongs to a study of blood T cell repertoires in COVID-19. About the study: Sites across the United States, Italy and Spain contributed samples from acute and convalescent COVID-19. The cDNA or gDNA used as material had been derived from T cells, B-cell-depleted T cells, or PBMCs.

All recovered Cohort 3 donors got two negative PCRs, got clearance, or saw symptom resolution. In the study's own analysis: Estimation of nucleated cell counts relied on the amplification of reference gene primers. Measured with immunoSEQ multiplex PCR; TCRdb has only the in-frame clones, and not every one. The V and J calls and clone size come from that table; D and trimming were worked out from the DNA. The table has around 250,000 clones, 85% to 90% seen once. Sequencing was performed on PBMCs or T cells enriched from blood (not recorded which). The sequence came from a young man who had recovered from COVID-19.

This CDR3 is CASSVGGPTYF. The CDR3, as DNA: TGTGCCAGTAGCGTGGGGGGGCCCACGTATTTT. V usage is TRBV19 and J usage is TRBJ2-3; D possibly corresponds to TRBD2 (7 bases). The CDR3 spans 11 residues. CDR1 LNHDA and CDR2 SQIVND come from the germline V gene (reference sequence). The germline V and J ends were trimmed by 6 bases and 14 bases, with 15 bases remaining between them.